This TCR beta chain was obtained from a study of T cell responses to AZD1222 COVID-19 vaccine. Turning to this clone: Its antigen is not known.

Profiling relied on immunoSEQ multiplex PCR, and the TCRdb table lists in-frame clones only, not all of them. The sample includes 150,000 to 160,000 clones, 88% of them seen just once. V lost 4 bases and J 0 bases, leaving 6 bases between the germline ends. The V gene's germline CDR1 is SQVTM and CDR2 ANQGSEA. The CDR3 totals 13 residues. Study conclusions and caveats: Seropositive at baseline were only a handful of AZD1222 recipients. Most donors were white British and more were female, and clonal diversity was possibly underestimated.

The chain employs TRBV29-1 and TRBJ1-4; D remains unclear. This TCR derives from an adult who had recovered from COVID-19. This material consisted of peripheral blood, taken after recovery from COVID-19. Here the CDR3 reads CSVGWATNEKLFF. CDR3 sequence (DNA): TGCAGCGTTGGCTGGGCAACTAATGAAAAACTGTTTTTT.